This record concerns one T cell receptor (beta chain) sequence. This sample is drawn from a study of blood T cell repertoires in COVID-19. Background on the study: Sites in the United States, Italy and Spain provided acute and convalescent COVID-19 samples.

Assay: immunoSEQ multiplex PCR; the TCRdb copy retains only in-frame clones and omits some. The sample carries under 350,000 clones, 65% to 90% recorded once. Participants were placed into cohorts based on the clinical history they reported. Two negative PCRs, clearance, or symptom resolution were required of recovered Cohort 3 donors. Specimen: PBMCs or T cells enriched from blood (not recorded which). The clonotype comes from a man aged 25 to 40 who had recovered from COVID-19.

The CDR3 DNA follows: TGTGCCAGCAAGCTCGACGCGGGGGAGGGAAACACCATATATTTT. Amino acid sequence: CASKLDAGEGNTIYF. V is TRBV5-5 and J is TRBJ1-3, with D possibly matching TRBD1 (5 bases). The CDR3 is 15 residues long. V lost 6 bases, J lost 4 bases, and 17 bases lay in between. The germline gives CDR1 SGHKS, CDR2 YYEKEE (reference sequence).